A single sample is the source of the 7 T cell receptor beta chains below, sequenced in a study of identical twins. TCRdb re-analysed the 5' RACE reads in MiXCR, keeping a single row per CDR3 protein. The sample yields more than 250,000 distinct CDR3 sequences, less than 9% seen once. The same sample was also studied in work on yellow fever vaccine responses in identical twins.

Sequencing used memory (CD45RO+) T cells sorted from blood. These receptors all stem from a woman younger than 35 in good health.

This sequence joins TRBV5-1 and TRBJ2-3, with TRBD2 matching over 7 bases. Per germline, CDR1 SGHRS and CDR2 YFSETQ. V lost 4 bases, J lost 0 bases, and 5 bases stayed unmatched. CDR3 length: 15 residues. The CDR3 is CASSGILASTDTQYF. In DNA form, the CDR3 reads TGCGCCAGCAGCGGAATACTAGCGAGCACAGATACGCAGTATTTT.

This clonotype was observed a few times. The chain carries TRBV3-1 and TRBJ2-4; possibly TRBD2 for D (5 bases). Trimming removed 0 bases at V and 1 base at J, with 10 bases between. Per the germline V gene, CDR1 is LGHDT and CDR2 is YNNKEL (reference sequence). The CDR3 has 16 residues. The CDR3 DNA reads TGTGCCAGCAGCCAAGATCCGGGGTATGCCAAAAACATTCAGTACTTC. Protein: CASSQDPGYAKNIQYF. The full variable domain, rest sourced from reference TRBV3-1 and TRBJ2-4, is DTAVSQTPKYLVTQMGNDKSIKCEQNLGHDTMYWYKQDSKKFLKIMFSYNNKELIINETVPNRFSPKSPDKAHLNLHINSLELGDSAVYFCASSQDPGYAKNIQYFGAGTRLSVL.

In nucleotides, the CDR3 is TGCAGTGCTAATGAGCAGTTCTTC. Protein: CSANEQFF. This chain joins TRBV20-1 and TRBJ2-1; no definite D call. The CDR3 is 8 residues long. Trimming removed 4 bases from V and 8 bases from J, with 0 bases in between. CDR1 and CDR2 (germline): DFQATT, SNEGSKA (reference sequence).

This clonotype has ten or more counts. The rearrangement uses TRBV15 and TRBJ2-3; D possibly corresponds to TRBD1 (6 bases). This CDR3 spans 16 amino acids. V was clipped by 8 bases and J by 1 base, with 19 bases between them. Germline values: CDR1 LNHNV, CDR2 YYDKDF (reference sequence). The DNA for the CDR3 is TGTGCCACCTCGGGCCCGCAGGGACATCGCACAGATACGCAGTATTTT. This sequence encodes CATSGPQGHRTDTQYF.

In this sample, this clonotype turned up a few times. This chain joins TRBV29-1 and TRBJ2-7; 9 positions match TRBD1. The CDR3 extends over 13 amino acids. Germline V gene data show CDR1 as SQVTM and CDR2 as ANQGSEA. The J segment lost 2 bases and the V segment lost 6 bases, leaving 5 bases of the junction unmatched. The CDR3 here is CSVGTGRPYEQYF. CDR3 in DNA: TGCAGCGTAGGGACAGGGCGACCCTACGAGCAGTACTTC.

For the CDR3, the DNA is TGTGCCAGCAGTGAGATAGATAGCAATCAGCCCCAGCATTTT. This sequence encodes CASSEIDSNQPQHF. The J gene is TRBJ1-5, the V gene TRBV2; D is uncertain. The CDR3 length is 14 residues. V dropped 3 bases and J dropped 0 bases, with 6 bases sitting between them. Germline CDR1 SNHLY, CDR2 FYNNEI.

Many counts were recorded for this clonotype. This sequence joins TRBV29-1 and TRBJ2-1; TRBD2 might be the D (5 bases). CDR1 and CDR2 (germline): SQVTM, ANQGSEA. The V and J ends lost 5 bases and 4 bases respectively, with 12 bases between them. CDR3 length: 13 residues. CDR3 protein: CSVKRVSYNEQFF. CDR3 nucleotide sequence: TGCAGCGTTAAGAGGGTCTCTTACAATGAGCAGTTCTTC.